This entry describes one T cell receptor (beta chain). Its antigen is unknown. Per-base qualities were not stored, and no clone one base away is much larger. TCR beta CDR3 regions were sequenced from DNA using the immunoSEQ Assay. The paper's processing steps were these. T cell density was computed as TCR beta template counts normalized to usable DNA estimated by amplifying housekeeping genes. Richness was estimated using the preseqR package, with extrapolation to 400,000 templates for PBMC samples and to 120,000 templates for tissue samples. Clonality was taken to be one minus Pielou's evenness. Tissue-enriched TCRs were identified by differential abundance testing using productive amino-acid clonotypes, minimum total count 5 and alpha 0.1. The Jaccard Index and the Morisita Overlap Index were used to measure how much the repertoires overlapped between compartments. GLIPH grouped TCR beta CDR3s together with public tetramer-defined viral CDR3s, and a viral motif had to include at least three viral sequences and show V-gene enrichment. TCRdb took this table from immuneACCESS and kept in-frame rearrangements with V and J called. Such tables lack part of the clones; where checked against another copy, unresolved V genes explain under half of the gap, and the rest is unexplained. V, J and clone size derive from that table, while D and trimming were established from the DNA sequence. The sample table shows more than 30,000 clones, and approximately 88% are seen once. Of the sample, 4.2% is held by the ten largest clones.

The data were taken from a study of T cells in localized non-small cell lung cancer (dated by TCRdb to the early 2020s). Notes on the research overall: Comparing tumors with uninvolved tumor-adjacent lungs, the study looked at the T cell repertoires of 200 to 250 patients with early-stage NSCLC. The cohort consisted of under 300 treatment-naive NSCLC patients whose localized lung tumors had been resected. NSCLC patients had a mean age of roughly 66 years, and 120 to 150 were male and 107 female. What the research found in general, with its limitations: The highest T cell clonality was observed in uninvolved tumor-adjacent lung, where clonality exceeded that of tumor, suggesting that antigenic responses were more focused in uninvolved tumor-adjacent lung. Higher blood T cell density associated with longer overall survival, while higher adjacent-lung clonality associated with shorter survival. Because multi-region tumor sequencing was not performed, intratumor heterogeneity could not be ruled out. A median of 57 of the top 100 tumor clones were detected in paired uninvolved adjacent lung, and some 30 of these tumor clones were also found among the top 100 clones of the paired uninvolved adjacent lung. Because the study design was exploratory, TCR variables were selected using unadjusted p-values without false-discovery rate correction.

CDR1 MDHEN and CDR2 SYDVKM are derived from the germline V gene. Spanning cysteine to phenylalanine, the CDR3 consists of 11 amino acids. Just CDR3 DNA is preserved here, 33 bases in frame from base 1. V is pared back by 10 bases and J by 6 bases, with 13 bases lying between the germline termini. At diagnosis, tumor, uninvolved tumor-adjacent lung and peripheral blood were collected and then preserved as a mix of FFPE and fresh-frozen material. For TCR repertoire profiling, the blood samples were analyzed as peripheral blood mononuclear cells. The sample here was peripheral blood mononuclear cells, taken before any cancer treatment. Recombination connected TRBV28 to TRBJ2-7; the D segment may tentatively be TRBD1 or TRBD2, each giving 5 matched bases. The clonotype originates from a woman aged 40-69 years with stage III lung adenocarcinoma. The sequenced DNA is TGTGCCACCAATATGGGGGTCGAGCAGTACTTC. Its amino acids are CATNMGVEQYF.